Listed here are 15 T cell receptor beta chains from one sample, sequenced in a study of cytomegalovirus exposure and HLA in healthy donors. PCR amplification relied on 60 Vbeta primers (plus 13 Jbeta primers). Measured with immunoSEQ multiplex PCR; TCRdb has only the in-frame clones, and not every one. The sample holds fewer than 200,000 clones, 75% to 90% seen once. Sequences were obtained from PBMCs. These receptors originate from a woman aged 45-65 years in good health and CMV-seropositive.

Note on this clone: Other DNA sequences in this sample translate to the same CDR3. The J gene is TRBJ2-5, the V gene TRBV2, with D possibly being TRBD2 (5 bases). V lost 8 bases and J lost 4, with 5 bases in between. This CDR3 is 10 amino acids long. Germline V gene sequence: CDR1 SNHLY, CDR2 FYNNEI. CDR3 sequence reads: CASGRETQYF. Written as DNA, the CDR3 is TGTGCCAGCGGGAGAGAGACCCAGTACTTC.

The chain uses TRBV7-2 and TRBJ1-2, with 11 positions matching TRBD1. This CDR3 is built from 13 residues. Germline CDR1 reads SGHTA; CDR2 reads FQGNSA. V shed 7 bases, J shed 6 bases, and the junction held 4 bases outside the gene matches. CDR3 amino acids: CASTLGQGDGYTF. DNA for the CDR3: TGTGCCAGCACCTTGGGACAGGGGGATGGCTACACCTTC. Looking up the rest from reference TRBV7-2 and TRBJ1-2 gives the full variable domain: GAGVSQSPSNKVTEKGKDVELRCDPISGHTALYWYRQSLGQGLEFLIYFQGNSAPDKSGLPSDRFSAERTGGSVSTLTIQRTQQEDSAVYLCASTLGQGDGYTFGSGTRLTVV.

V and J are TRBV29-1 and TRBJ2-2; TRBD2 aligns across 12 bases. Trimming cost V 2 bases and J 4 bases; bases outside gene matches: 8. Germline V lookup: CDR1 SQVTM, CDR2 ANQGSEA. The CDR3 has 17 residues. The chain's CDR3 is CSVELAGGPVGTGELFF. The CDR3 region has the DNA TGCAGCGTTGAACTAGCGGGAGGGCCGGTAGGCACCGGGGAGCTGTTTTTT.

This clone was counted a few times. This chain links TRBV7-3 with TRBJ2-7, with 12 bases identical to TRBD2. V gave up 4 bases and J gave up 4 bases; unmatched junction bases: 2. Looked up from germline, CDR1 is SGHTA and CDR2 is FQGTGA. This CDR3 is built from 14 residues. Here the CDR3 reads CASSSTSGSYEQYF. CDR3 DNA: TGTGCCAGCAGCTCGACTAGCGGGAGTTACGAGCAGTACTTC.

The V call is TRBV4-1, the J call TRBJ2-1, with TRBD2 matching over 7 bases. V was pared by 0 bases and J by 10 bases, with 27 bases of the junction left unmatched. The CDR3 loop spans 21 amino acids. Germline loops: CDR1 MGHRA, CDR2 YSYEKL. The CDR3 DNA is TGCGCCAGCAGCCAAGAATCTTACCCTCGGGCAGGGAAGGAGCGGGGCCGGGAGCAGTTCTTC. Translation gives CASSQESYPRAGKERGREQFF.

In nucleotides, the CDR3 is TGTGCCACTACCTCTCAGAGGAGCACAGATACGCAGTATTTT. Amino acid sequence: CATTSQRSTDTQYF. The chain has TRBV19 and TRBJ2-3; D is unclear. This CDR3 is built from 14 residues. V was clipped by 10 bases and J by 0 bases, with 14 bases between them. Germline CDR1 LNHDA, CDR2 SQIVND (reference sequence). The full variable domain, completed using reference TRBV19 and TRBJ2-3, is DGGITQSPKYLFRKEGQNVTLSCEQNLNHDAMYWYRQDPGQGLRLIYYSQIVNDFQKGDIAEGYSVSREKKESFPLTVTSAQKNPTAFYLCATTSQRSTDTQYFGPGTRLTVL.

The chain has TRBV4-2 and TRBJ1-5; D is possibly TRBD1 (5 bases). CDR3 length: 14 amino acids. CDR1 is LGHNA and CDR2 is YNFKEQ in the germline V gene. V lost 11 bases to trimming and J lost 5 bases, with 19 bases between them. The CDR3 DNA reads TGTGCCTCGAGAGGAGCAGGGCTCTATCAGCCCCAGCATTTT. Translating gives CASRGAGLYQPQHF.

CDR3 in DNA: TGTGCCAGCAGCTGGAGCGGTGGAGAGACCCAGTACTTC. Its protein product is CASSWSGGETQYF. The chain recombines TRBV7-8 with TRBJ2-5, with D possibly matching TRBD2 (5 bases). Trimming pared 4 bases from V and 4 bases from J, leaving 10 bases between. Germline-derived CDR1 and CDR2 are SGHVS and FQNEAQ. This CDR3 is 13 amino acids long.

The chain recombines TRBV28 with TRBJ1-1; D is uncertain. Germline-derived CDR1 and CDR2 are MDHEN and SYDVKM. This CDR3 has 15 residues. Trimming took 5 bases from V and 5 from J, leaving 18 bases between them. The CDR3 bases are TGTGCCAGCAGTCTCCTAATATCTGGAGGAACTGAAGCTTTCTTT. Translating gives CASSLLISGGTEAFF. Based on the CDR3 plus reference TRBV28 and TRBJ1-1, the full variable domain is DVKVTQSSRYLVKRTGEKVFLECVQDMDHENMFWYRQDPGLGLRLIYFSYDVKMKEKGDIPEGYSVSREKKERFSLILESASTNQTSMYLCASSLLISGGTEAFFGQGTRLTVV.

The V and J genes are TRBV28 and TRBJ2-3; 7 positions agree with TRBD2. Germline V gene sequence: CDR1 MDHEN, CDR2 SYDVKM. CDR3 length: 14 residues. Trimming took 7 bases from V and 8 from J; bases not matched to a gene: 12. This CDR3 is CASTPAGSGGTQYF. CDR3 nucleotides: TGTGCCAGCACCCCAGCGGGAAGCGGCGGTACGCAGTATTTT.

The chain carries TRBV4-2 and TRBJ1-1, with 8 bases matching TRBD1. Trimming took 5 bases from V and 0 from J; bases not matched to a gene: 5. In germline, CDR1 is LGHNA, CDR2 YNFKEQ. The CDR3 is 15 amino acids. CDR3 sequence (DNA): TGTGCCAGCAGCTTAACAGGGGGTCTGAACACTGAAGCTTTCTTT. Amino acid sequence: CASSLTGGLNTEAFF.

The V gene is TRBV27, the J gene TRBJ1-1, with D perhaps matching TRBD1 (6 bases). Trimming removed 4 bases at V and 10 bases at J, with 16 bases between. CDR1 MNHEY and CDR2 SMNVEV come from the germline V gene (reference sequence). The CDR3 loop spans 13 amino acids. CDR3 sequence reads: CASSYNLGAPAFF. The CDR3 bases are TGTGCCAGCAGTTACAATCTGGGGGCGCCAGCTTTCTTT.

This clone turned up a few times. This chain joins TRBV7-8 and TRBJ2-7; weak D call: TRBD1 (6 bases). Germline V gene data show CDR1 as SGHVS and CDR2 as FQNEAQ. CDR3 length: 14 residues. V dropped 1 base and J dropped 2 bases, with 9 bases sitting between them. CDR3 residues: CASSLEDRAYEQYF. The CDR3 DNA is TGTGCCAGCAGCTTAGAGGACAGAGCCTACGAGCAGTACTTC.

V usage is TRBV7-8 and J usage is TRBJ1-1; D is ambiguous. CDR1 and CDR2 (germline): SGHVS, FQNEAQ. The CDR3 sequence is 13 residues long. V lost 5 bases, J lost 4 bases, and 11 bases lay in between. The CDR3 sequence is CASSLPVSTEAFF. The CDR3 nucleotides read TGTGCCAGCAGCCTCCCTGTGAGCACTGAAGCTTTCTTT.

This clone occurred once. CDR3 residues: CASSLGGLGYGYTF. DNA of the CDR3: TGTGCCAGCAGTTTGGGGGGGCTTGGGTATGGCTACACCTTC. This rearrangement joins TRBV28 to TRBJ1-2; D perhaps matches TRBD1 (6 bases). Germline lookup yields CDR1 MDHEN and CDR2 SYDVKM. V was clipped by 3 bases and J by 5 bases, with 13 bases between them. This CDR3 region has 14 residues.